The 20 T cell receptor beta chains presented below share a single source sample, sequenced in a study of blood T cell repertoires in COVID-19. Data came from immunoSEQ multiplex PCR; TCRdb stores just in-frame clones and leaves some out. The top ten hold under 45% of the sample, which has about 130,000 clones, roughly 83% seen once. The sequenced material came from peripheral blood. These receptors all stem from a man aged 35-49 years with active or convalescent COVID-19.

CDR3 in amino acids: CATSDTGEAGYTF. As DNA, the CDR3 is TGTGCCACCAGTGATACTGGAGAGGCTGGCTACACCTTC. This chain uses TRBV24-1 with TRBJ1-2; D gene unclear. The CDR3 loop spans 13 amino acids. CDR1 is KGHDR and CDR2 is SFDVKD in the germline V gene. V was trimmed by 3 bases and J by 7 bases, leaving 11 bases between them.

The chain employs TRBV6-1 and TRBJ1-5; D is undetermined. Trimming shortened V by 2 bases and J by 4 bases, and 18 bases separated the two germline ends. Germline values: CDR1 MNHNS, CDR2 SASEGT. This CDR3 contains 17 residues. CDR3 region: CASSEREPAGLNQPQHF. CDR3 nucleotides: TGTGCCAGCAGTGAAAGGGAGCCTGCAGGACTTAATCAGCCCCAGCATTTT.

This clone appeared many times. This chain links TRBV4-2 with TRBJ1-2, with D possibly TRBD1 on 5 matching bases. The V gene's germline CDR1 is LGHNA and CDR2 YNFKEQ. Trimming removed 1 base at V and 0 bases at J, with 15 bases between. The CDR3 has 17 amino acids. The CDR3: CASSQGEGGATNYGYTF. CDR3 sequence (DNA): TGTGCCAGCAGCCAAGGGGAGGGTGGGGCCACTAACTATGGCTACACCTTC.

Remarks on this clone: The sample has other DNA sequences that encode this CDR3 too. V is TRBV29-1 and J is TRBJ1-2, with a weak D call TRBD1 (5 bases). Trimming removed 6 bases from V and 4 bases from J, with 12 bases in between. Germline CDR1 SQVTM, CDR2 ANQGSEA. This CDR3 is 12 amino acids long. CDR3 sequence reads: CSVPTGGYGYTF. As DNA, the CDR3 is TGCAGCGTCCCGACGGGGGGCTATGGCTACACCTTC.

The rearrangement links TRBV5-6 to TRBJ1-2; D is uncertain. The V end lost 6 bases, the J end lost 5 bases, and 17 bases lay between the germline ends. Germline CDR1 is SGHDT and CDR2 is YYEEEE. The CDR3 spans 14 residues. The CDR3 region is CASTLSGVGYGYTF. The CDR3 region has the DNA TGTGCCAGCACCCTCTCCGGGGTTGGATATGGCTACACCTTC. The entire variable domain, with the rest obtained from reference TRBV5-6 and TRBJ1-2, is as follows: DAGVTQSPTHLIKTRGQQVTLRCSPKSGHDTVSWYQQALGQGPQFIFQYYEEEERQRGNFPDRFSGHQFPNYSSELNVNALLLGDSALYLCASTLSGVGYGYTFGSGTRLTVV.

The chain recombines TRBV29-1 with TRBJ2-1, with 13 positions matching TRBD2. The germline V gene encodes CDR1 SQVTM and CDR2 ANQGSEA. After removal of 6 bases from V and 7 bases from J, the junction contained 15 bases not matched to a gene. The CDR3 totals 17 residues. CDR3: CSVPGLAGEGPSNEQFF. CDR3 bases: TGCAGCGTCCCTGGACTAGCGGGAGAGGGTCCGAGTAATGAGCAGTTCTTC.

This clone came up once. The chain couples TRBV2 to TRBJ1-2, with D perhaps TRBD1 (5 bases). Trimming left V 8 bases short and J 2 bases short, with 15 bases between. This CDR3 contains 14 residues. Per germline, CDR1 SNHLY and CDR2 FYNNEI. CDR3 DNA: TGTGCCAGCTACTGGGGGGAACCAAACTATGGCTACACCTTC. It is translated as CASYWGEPNYGYTF.

The rearrangement joins TRBV28 to TRBJ1-5; 9 bases agree with TRBD1. After removal of 11 bases from V and 5 bases from J, the junction contained 10 bases not matched to a gene. The germline gives CDR1 MDHEN, CDR2 SYDVKM. The CDR3 is made up of 14 amino acids. CDR3: CAATTGTGYQPQHF. The CDR3, as DNA: TGTGCCGCGACCACCGGGACAGGGTATCAGCCCCAGCATTTT.

The gene calls are TRBV7-9 and TRBJ2-7; 10 bases match TRBD1. Germline CDR1 SEHNR, CDR2 FQNEAQ (reference sequence). The CDR3 is 14 residues long. V was pared by 3 bases and J by 7 bases, with 6 bases of the junction left unmatched. CDR3 loop: CASSFAGTGDEQYF. As DNA, the CDR3 is TGTGCCAGCAGCTTCGCCGGGACAGGGGATGAGCAGTACTTC.

This clone turned up a few times. The J gene is TRBJ2-3, the V gene TRBV27; 10 nucleotides line up with TRBD2. CDR3 size: 14 residues. Germline values: CDR1 MNHEY, CDR2 SMNVEV (reference sequence). V lost 6 bases, J lost 4 bases, and 4 bases stayed unmatched. Here the CDR3 reads CASSHSGRADTQYF. The CDR3 coding sequence is TGTGCCAGCAGCCACAGCGGGAGGGCAGATACGCAGTATTTT.

This chain links TRBV30 with TRBJ1-5; 7 positions match TRBD1. Germline trimming cut 7 bases from V and 3 bases from J; bases unmatched to any gene: 6. The CDR3 consists of 13 residues. Looked up from germline, CDR1 is GTSNPN and CDR2 is SVGIG (reference sequence). The CDR3 here is CAYQGENNQPQHF. Here the CDR3 DNA reads TGTGCCTACCAGGGGGAGAACAATCAGCCCCAGCATTTT. Full variable domain (remainder filled in from reference TRBV30 and TRBJ1-5): SQTIHQWPATLVQPVGSPLSLECTVEGTSNPNLYWYRQAAGRGLQLLFYSVGIGQISSEVPQNLSASRPQDRQFILSSKKLLLSDSGFYLCAYQGENNQPQHFGDGTRLSIL.

This sequence joins TRBV5-4 and TRBJ2-2; D is ambiguous. V lost 2 bases and J 7 bases, leaving 12 bases between the germline ends. Per the germline V gene, CDR1 is SGHNT and CDR2 is YYREEE (reference sequence). The CDR3 runs 14 residues. The chain's CDR3 is CASSFQVGGGELFF. The CDR3, as DNA: TGTGCCAGCAGCTTTCAGGTCGGTGGCGGGGAGCTGTTTTTT.

This clone was observed a few times. This sequence joins TRBV7-2 and TRBJ2-1; D is unresolved. Germline values: CDR1 SGHTA, CDR2 FQGNSA. V gave up 3 bases and J gave up 7 bases, with 16 bases separating them. The CDR3 is made up of 15 amino acids. The CDR3 coding sequence is TGTGCCAGCAGCTTGAATACCTTAGTAATAAATGAGCAGTTCTTC. It translates to CASSLNTLVINEQFF.

This sequence joins TRBV5-6 and TRBJ1-1, with D unclear. V gave up 1 base and J gave up 0 bases, with 10 bases separating them. The germline V gene has CDR1 SGHDT and CDR2 YYEEEE. CDR3 length: 15 amino acids. This chain's CDR3 is CASSLFGSLNTEAFF. CDR3 coding DNA: TGTGCCAGCAGCTTGTTCGGGAGCCTGAACACTGAAGCTTTCTTT.

This chain connects TRBV7-2 to TRBJ1-1; D is unresolved. V dropped 4 bases and J dropped 5 bases, with 17 bases sitting between them. Germline CDR1 reads SGHTA; CDR2 reads FQGNSA. This CDR3 has 15 amino acids. The CDR3 here is CASSSWSRPGTEAFF. CDR3 in DNA: TGTGCCAGCAGCTCCTGGTCAAGGCCGGGAACTGAAGCTTTCTTT.

V usage is TRBV24-1 and J usage is TRBJ1-3, with D tentatively TRBD1 (6 bases). This CDR3 is 18 amino acids long. Germline values: CDR1 KGHDR, CDR2 SFDVKD. Trimming removed 8 bases from V and 6 bases from J, with 28 bases in between. CDR3 protein: CATNPTPSRQDWQNTIYF. DNA for the CDR3: TGTGCCACCAATCCGACCCCCTCGCGACAGGATTGGCAAAACACCATATATTTT.

This clone was seen more than once but under ten times. The rearrangement joins TRBV7-3 to TRBJ2-5; D is perhaps TRBD1 (5 bases). The CDR3 length is 13 residues. Germline CDR1 SGHTA, CDR2 FQGTGA. Deletions cut 3 bases from V and 4 bases from J, with 9 bases between. In nucleotides, the CDR3 is TGTGCCAGCAGCTTGGGGCAGGTAGAGACCCAGTACTTC. This codes for CASSLGQVETQYF.

As DNA, the CDR3 is TGTGCCAGCAGCTTGGGTAACAGTAATGAGCAGTTCTTC. Protein sequence: CASSLGNSNEQFF. The chain employs TRBV5-6 and TRBJ2-1; no clear D. Trimming cost V 0 bases and J 7 bases, with 8 bases left between them. The CDR3 is made up of 13 amino acids. Germline V gene data show CDR1 as SGHDT and CDR2 as YYEEEE.

This rearrangement joins TRBV5-1 to TRBJ2-2, with D maybe TRBD2 (6 bases). In germline, CDR1 is SGHRS, CDR2 YFSETQ. The CDR3 length is 18 residues. Deletions cut 4 bases from V and 7 bases from J, with 26 bases between. As DNA, the CDR3 is TGCGCCAGCAGCCGCCCTTTAAAGGGAGGCTCTTCGGGCGGGGAGCTGTTTTTT. As protein: CASSRPLKGGSSGGELFF.

The gene calls are TRBV6-6 and TRBJ1-2; tentative D call: TRBD1 (5 bases). V was clipped by 5 bases and J by 2 bases, with 21 bases between them. Per germline, CDR1 MNHNY and CDR2 SVGAGI (reference sequence). This CDR3 has 17 residues. For the CDR3, the DNA is TGTGCCAGCAGTGGATCGGGACGGGGGTTTGCCAACTATGGCTACACCTTC. Protein: CASSGSGRGFANYGYTF.